The 22 T cell receptor beta chains below come from one sample, sequenced in a study of vaccination effects on CD4 cells after COVID-19. Using immunoSEQ multiplex PCR, the repertoire was profiled, and TCRdb retains in-frame clones only, with some absent. The sample has 41,000 or so clones; more than 60% are singletons. Before any sequencing was done, the ViraFEST assay used viral peptide pools to expand antigen-specific CD4+ T cells. Culture lasted about ten days before CD4+ T cell isolation. Vaccinated recipients, who were negative for nucleocapsid antibodies, had no history of SARS-CoV-2 infection. Their antigen targets remain unknown. The specimen was CD4+ T cells from PBMCs cultured with HCoV-OC43 spike peptides, collected before COVID-19 vaccination. Subset defined: HCoV-OC43 spike overlapping peptide pool stimulation. These TCRs come from a human donor who received a COVID-19 vaccine.

For the CDR3, the DNA is TGTGCCAGCAGCTACGGACAGGGACGGTCACCCCTCCACTTT. It specifies CASSYGQGRSPLHF. The chain recombines TRBV11-2 with TRBJ1-6; 8 bases line up with TRBD1. CDR3 length equals 14 residues. Trimming at V came to 4 bases and at J to 10 bases, leaving 6 bases not matched to a gene. Germline V gene sequence: CDR1 SGHAT, CDR2 FQNNGV.

The V call is TRBV9, the J call TRBJ1-1, with TRBD1 as a possible D gene (5 bases). V was shortened by 3 bases and J by 5 bases, with 11 bases between the two germline ends. The CDR3 runs 13 residues. Germline CDR1 and CDR2: SGDLS and YYNGEE. The CDR3 nucleotides are TGTGCCAGCAGCGATCCGGGGGGAACTGAAGCTTTCTTT. Translating gives CASSDPGGTEAFF.

This clone was recorded a few times. The genes are TRBV2 and TRBJ2-1; D call uncertain. Germline lookup yields CDR1 SNHLY and CDR2 FYNNEI. Trimming shortened V by 7 bases and J by 2 bases, and 12 bases separated the two germline ends. The CDR3 has 14 amino acids. The CDR3 DNA reads TGTGCCAGCAAACTATGGGAACCCTACAATGAGCAGTTCTTC. Translation: CASKLWEPYNEQFF.

This chain connects TRBV2 to TRBJ1-1; D might be TRBD1 (5 bases). Germline CDR1 SNHLY, CDR2 FYNNEI. V shed 10 bases and J shed 0 bases, with 15 bases lying between them. This CDR3 is built from 14 residues. CDR3 residues: CATGDPHMNTEAFF. CDR3 DNA: TGTGCCACCGGGGACCCTCACATGAACACTGAAGCTTTCTTT.

The table lists this clone with a few counts. The chain carries TRBV6-6 and TRBJ2-1, with D perhaps TRBD2 (5 bases). Germline CDR1 and CDR2: MNHNY and SVGAGI (reference sequence). The V gene lost 2 bases and the J gene lost 10 bases, with 12 bases spanning the gap. This CDR3 spans 13 amino acids. Written as DNA, the CDR3 is TGTGCCAGCAGTTACGATGCTTCGGGAGAGCAGTTCTTC. The encoded protein is CASSYDASGEQFF.

This clone was observed a handful of times. The chain couples TRBV3-1 (or the pseudogene TRBV3-2) to TRBJ1-6; D may be TRBD1 (5 bases). The V end lost 0 bases, the J end lost 7 bases, and 13 bases lay between the germline ends. In germline, CDR1 is LGHDT, CDR2 YNNKEL (reference sequence). The CDR3 is 16 amino acids. CDR3 bases: TGTGCCAGCAGCCAAGAGTCCGGACAACCCAATTCACCCCTCCACTTT. Translation gives CASSQESGQPNSPLHF.

Concerning this clone: The junction does not match germline at one end; this may be a read error. V is TRBV11-3 and J is TRBJ2-1; D not resolved. Germline V gives CDR1 SGHNT, CDR2 YENEEA. CDR3 length: 16 amino acids. This chain's CDR3 is CASSLGSSSSYNEQFF. The CDR3 DNA sequence: TGTGCCAGCAGTTTAGGGTCAAGTAGCTCCTACAATGAGCAGTTCTTC. Full variable domain (missing parts from reference TRBV11-3 and TRBJ2-1): EAGVVQSPRYKIIEKKQPVAFWCNPISGHNTLYWYLQNLGQGPELLIRYENEEAVDDSQLPKDRFSAERLKGVDSTLKIQPAELGDSAVYLCASSLGSSSSYNEQFFGPGTRLTVL.

V gene TRBV28 combines with J gene TRBJ1-6; 8 nucleotides agree with TRBD1. With 11 bases clipped from V and 10 bases from J, the junction kept 13 bases outside the gene matches. Germline lookup yields CDR1 MDHEN and CDR2 SYDVKM. This CDR3 has 14 amino acids. The CDR3 is CAYSFRGQGSPLHF. The DNA of the CDR3 is TGTGCCTATAGTTTCAGGGGGCAAGGGTCACCCCTCCACTTT. The variable domain in full, with the rest retrieved from reference TRBV28 and TRBJ1-6, is DVKVTQSSRYLVKRTGEKVFLECVQDMDHENMFWYRQDPGLGLRLIYFSYDVKMKEKGDIPEGYSVSREKKERFSLILESASTNQTSMYLCAYSFRGQGSPLHFGNGTRLTVT.

The chain recombines TRBV7-9 with TRBJ1-1; tentative D call: TRBD1 (5 bases). The V end lost 1 base, the J end lost 5 bases, and 11 bases lay between the germline ends. The length of the CDR3 is 14 residues. Germline CDR1 SEHNR, CDR2 FQNEAQ (reference sequence). Here the CDR3 reads CASSLGAGRTEAFF. CDR3 bases: TGTGCCAGCAGCTTAGGGGCAGGGAGGACTGAAGCTTTCTTT.

A few counts support this clone. This chain connects TRBV2 to TRBJ1-1; D might be TRBD1 (6 bases). This CDR3 contains 15 residues. Trimming removed 3 bases from V and 0 bases from J, with 11 bases in between. Germline CDR1 is SNHLY and CDR2 is FYNNEI. The CDR3 region has the DNA TGTGCCAGCAGTGACAGGGGCCTCTTGAACACTGAAGCTTTCTTT. Encoded protein: CASSDRGLLNTEAFF.

The chain is built from TRBV7-8 and TRBJ1-6; no clear D gene. Per germline, CDR1 SGHVS and CDR2 FQNEAQ. This CDR3 contains 16 residues. The V end was cut by 2 bases, the J end by 8 bases, with 16 bases between. CDR3 region: CASSLIFWEWDSPLHF. Here the CDR3 DNA reads TGTGCCAGCAGCTTAATATTCTGGGAGTGGGATTCACCCCTCCACTTT.

This clone has only a few counts. The chain has TRBV19 and TRBJ1-5, with 7 positions matching TRBD1. Germline lookup yields CDR1 LNHDA and CDR2 SQIVND (reference sequence). Unmatched junction bases numbered 13, after V lost 5 bases and J lost 0 bases. This CDR3 is built from 18 residues. CDR3 sequence: CASSPDRDRSYSNQPQHF. The CDR3 coding sequence is TGTGCCAGTAGTCCAGACAGGGACCGCTCATATAGCAATCAGCCCCAGCATTTT.

The rearrangement uses TRBV11-2 and TRBJ1-1; 8 bases agree with TRBD1. J gave up 0 bases and V 1 base, and 4 bases lay outside the gene matches. The CDR3 is 16 residues long. CDR1 is SGHAT and CDR2 is FQNNGV in the germline V gene. CDR3 in amino acids: CASSLGLRGLNTEAFF. The CDR3 DNA sequence: TGTGCCAGCAGCTTAGGCCTCAGGGGGCTGAACACTGAAGCTTTCTTT.

The rearrangement joins TRBV2 to TRBJ1-4; the match to TRBD1 covers 9 bases. The CDR3 has 14 residues. Germline CDR1 reads SNHLY; CDR2 reads FYNNEI. The V segment lost 6 bases and the J segment 8 bases; nucleotides outside the gene matches: 7. CDR3 region: CASRRDRVEEKLFF. CDR3 DNA: TGTGCCAGCAGGCGGGACAGGGTGGAAGAAAAACTGTTTTTT.

CDR3 in amino acids: CASRTSLTGELFF. In nucleotides, the CDR3 is TGTGCCAGCAGGACTAGTCTCACCGGGGAGCTGTTTTTT. This chain connects TRBV6-5 to TRBJ2-2, with D tentatively TRBD2 (6 bases). Germline values: CDR1 MNHEY, CDR2 SVGAGI. V shed 6 bases and J shed 4 bases, with 9 bases lying between them. The CDR3 has 13 residues.

The rearrangement uses TRBV5-1 and TRBJ2-7; 10 nucleotides match TRBD1. J lost 1 base, V lost 5 bases, and 3 bases had no gene match. The CDR3 has 14 amino acids. Germline V CDR1 and CDR2: SGHRS, YFSETQ. CDR3 bases: TGCGCCAGCAGAATGGGACAGGGGTCCTACGAGCAGTACTTC. Its protein product is CASRMGQGSYEQYF.

This clone was recorded a few times. The chain recombines TRBV15 with TRBJ1-5; possible D gene TRBD1, 6 bases. CDR1 LNHNV and CDR2 YYDKDF come from the germline V gene (reference sequence). The CDR3 runs 15 residues. Trimming took off 5 bases at V and 3 bases at J, with 14 bases between the two ends. In nucleotides, the CDR3 is TGTGCCACCAGCTCTCGAGGGGGGCCCAATCAGCCCCAGCATTTT. This sequence encodes CATSSRGGPNQPQHF.

V usage is TRBV6-1 and J usage is TRBJ2-3, with a weak D call TRBD2 (6 bases). Deletions cut 1 base from V and 1 base from J, with 9 bases between. The germline gives CDR1 MNHNS, CDR2 SASEGT. The CDR3 contains 15 residues. DNA for the CDR3: TGTGCCAGCAGTGAAGTGGGGACTCGCACAGATACGCAGTATTTT. Protein: CASSEVGTRTDTQYF.

This clone was counted between two and nine times. The CDR3 sequence is CASSLMSRGKGYTF. The CDR3 DNA sequence: TGTGCCAGCAGCTTAATGAGCAGGGGAAAGGGCTACACCTTC. The chain combines TRBV7-3 with TRBJ1-2, with D possibly being TRBD1 (6 bases). The V and J ends lost 1 base and 8 bases respectively, with 14 bases between them. CDR1 and CDR2 (germline): SGHTA, FQGTGA. This CDR3 comprises 14 residues.

The chain is built from TRBV7-3 and TRBJ2-6; D gene uncertain. The length of the CDR3 is 15 residues. The germline V gene encodes CDR1 SGHTA and CDR2 FQGTGA. Trimming took 5 bases from V and 0 from J, leaving 8 bases between them. The DNA for the CDR3 is TGTGCCAGCAGCCCGCCCGGCTCTGGGGCCAACGTCCTGACTTTC. The encoded protein is CASSPPGSGANVLTF.

The CDR3 here is CASSVGAGTGVYGEKLFF. DNA of the CDR3: TGTGCCAGCAGCGTCGGAGCCGGGACAGGGGTATATGGTGAAAAACTGTTTTTT. The chain is built from TRBV9 and TRBJ1-4; 10 bases line up with TRBD1. This CDR3 is built from 18 residues. The V gene end was trimmed by 2 bases and the J gene end by 7 bases; junction bases not matched to a gene: 14. CDR1 and CDR2 (germline): SGDLS, YYNGEE.

This clone was found once. The rearrangement links TRBV21-1 to TRBJ2-7; no DNA check was done on the table's D call, TRBD2. TRBV21-1 is termed a pseudogene. The CDR3 totals 13 residues. CDR3 in amino acids: CASNGGIPYEQYF. CDR3 DNA sequence: TGTGCCAGCAACGGAGGGATCCCCTACGAGCAGTACTTC.